This entry features one T cell receptor beta chain sequence. Its antigen is still unknown. These data belong to a study of T cell responses to AZD1222 COVID-19 vaccine. General study points: Seropositive at baseline were only a handful of AZD1222 recipients.

This CDR3 has 11 amino acids. From germline, CDR1 is SQVTM and CDR2 ANQGSEA. V gave up 7 bases and J gave up 10 bases, with 16 bases separating them. Generated by immunoSEQ multiplex PCR, the TCRdb table keeps only in-frame clones and is missing some. This table has tens of thousands of clones, around 86% appearing once. The sample here was peripheral blood, taken on day 0 of AZD1222 vaccination. This chain links TRBV29-1 with TRBJ1-2; D is uncertain. The sequence derives from an adult in good health. CDR3 nucleotide sequence: TGCAGCGGTCTTTCTCTAGGCGACTACACCTTC. Translation: CSGLSLGDYTF.